Listed below are T cell receptor beta chains from one sample, sequenced in a study of cytomegalovirus exposure and HLA in healthy donors. The data were produced by immunoSEQ multiplex PCR, yet TCRdb's version contains in-frame clones alone and is incomplete. This sample yields 73,000 or so clones, of which around three quarters are seen a single time; 6.3% belongs to the top ten. What was sequenced was PBMCs. The receptor source for this set is a man in his forties or fifties in good health and CMV-seronegative. The CDR3 runs from the conserved cysteine through the conserved F or W.

J gene,V gene,CDR3 length,CDR3 protein
TRBJ1-5,TRBV6-1,13,CASDGGSSQPQHF
TRBJ2-2,TRBV4-3,14,CASSQDEGTGELFF
TRBJ2-1,TRBV4-1,14,CASSHLGAANEQFF
TRBJ1-2,TRBV13,18,CASSLRRDKQGKAYGYTF
TRBJ1-5,TRBV6-1,15,CASSEFVTSSLPQHF
TRBJ2-6,TRBV30,15,CAWREKQGFANVLTF
TRBJ2-1,TRBV28,14,CASSWLEPWDEQFF
TRBJ1-1,TRBV7-9,14,CASSLAVRGAGAFF
TRBJ2-3,TRBV6-5,14,CASSRGLVRNTQYF
TRBJ1-2,TRBV9,13,CASSFRDSYGYTF
TRBJ2-7,TRBV11-2,13,CASSHGTGGEQYF
TRBJ2-1,TRBV28,15,CASSEGTPSYNEQFF
TRBJ1-1,TRBV5-1,14,CASSFGRENTEAFF
TRBJ1-4,TRBV19,15,CASSIDRGFNEKLFF
TRBJ1-1,TRBV7-6,13,CASRRSRNTEAFF
TRBJ1-4,TRBV6-5,14,CASSYTGSNEKLFF
TRBJ1-1,TRBV7-6,16,CASSPQGGLMNTEAFF
TRBJ2-1,TRBV29-1,14,CSAPTSGKNNEQFF